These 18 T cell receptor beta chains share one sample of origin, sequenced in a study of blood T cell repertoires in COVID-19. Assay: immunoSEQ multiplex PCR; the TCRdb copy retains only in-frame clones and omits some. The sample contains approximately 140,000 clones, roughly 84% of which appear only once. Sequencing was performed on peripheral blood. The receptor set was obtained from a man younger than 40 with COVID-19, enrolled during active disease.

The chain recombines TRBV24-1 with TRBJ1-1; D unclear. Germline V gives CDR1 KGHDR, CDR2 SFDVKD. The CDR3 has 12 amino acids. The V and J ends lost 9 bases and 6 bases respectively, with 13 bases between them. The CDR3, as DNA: TGTGCCACCTCTCGGGGAAGTGCTGAAGCTTTCTTT. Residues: CATSRGSAEAFF.

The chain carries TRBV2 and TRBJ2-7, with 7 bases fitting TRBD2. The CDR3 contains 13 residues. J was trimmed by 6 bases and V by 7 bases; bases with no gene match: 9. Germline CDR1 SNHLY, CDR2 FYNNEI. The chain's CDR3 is CASKLAGLGEQYF. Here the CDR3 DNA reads TGTGCCAGCAAATTAGCGGGCCTGGGCGAGCAGTACTTC.

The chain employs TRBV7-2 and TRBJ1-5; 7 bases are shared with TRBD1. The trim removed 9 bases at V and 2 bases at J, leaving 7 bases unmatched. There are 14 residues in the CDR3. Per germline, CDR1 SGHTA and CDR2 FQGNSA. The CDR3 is CASTEGQRNQPQHF. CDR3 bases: TGTGCCAGTACCGAGGGACAGCGCAATCAGCCCCAGCATTTT.

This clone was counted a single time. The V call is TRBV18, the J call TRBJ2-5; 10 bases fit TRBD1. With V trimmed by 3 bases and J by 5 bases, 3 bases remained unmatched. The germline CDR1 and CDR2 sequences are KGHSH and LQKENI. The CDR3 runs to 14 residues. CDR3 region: CASSPWTGGETQYF. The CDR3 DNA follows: TGTGCCAGCTCACCCTGGACAGGGGGGGAGACCCAGTACTTC.

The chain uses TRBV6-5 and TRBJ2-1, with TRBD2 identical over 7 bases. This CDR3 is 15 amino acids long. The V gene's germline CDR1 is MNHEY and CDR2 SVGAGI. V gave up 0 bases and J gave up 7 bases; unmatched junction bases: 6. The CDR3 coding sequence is TGTGCCAGCAGTTACTCGACCGGGAGGAAGAATGAGCAGTTCTTC. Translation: CASSYSTGRKNEQFF.

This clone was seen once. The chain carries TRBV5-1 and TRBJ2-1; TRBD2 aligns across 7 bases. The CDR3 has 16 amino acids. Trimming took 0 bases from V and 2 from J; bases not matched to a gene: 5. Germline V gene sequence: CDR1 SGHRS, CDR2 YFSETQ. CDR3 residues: CASSLETAGAYNEQFF. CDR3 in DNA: TGCGCCAGCAGCTTGGAAACGGCGGGAGCCTACAATGAGCAGTTCTTC. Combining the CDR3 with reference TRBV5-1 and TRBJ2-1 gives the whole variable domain KAGVTQTPRYLIKTRGQQVTLSCSPISGHRSVSWYQQTPGQGLQFLFEYFSETQRNKGNFPGRFSGRQFSNSRSEMNVSTLELGDSALYLCASSLETAGAYNEQFFGPGTRLTVL.

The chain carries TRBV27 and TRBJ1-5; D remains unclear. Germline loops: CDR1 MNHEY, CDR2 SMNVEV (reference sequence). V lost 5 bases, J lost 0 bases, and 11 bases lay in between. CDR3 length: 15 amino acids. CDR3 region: CASSPFAYSNQPQHF. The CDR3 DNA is TGTGCCAGCAGTCCGTTTGCGTATAGCAATCAGCCCCAGCATTTT.

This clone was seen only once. CDR3 DNA sequence: TGTGCCACCAGCAGGACAGGGGTCGCCAAAAACATTCAGTACTTC. Its protein product is CATSRTGVAKNIQYF. This chain connects TRBV15 to TRBJ2-4, with 8 bases lining up with TRBD1. Germline CDR1 reads LNHNV; CDR2 reads YYDKDF (reference sequence). V lost 3 bases to trimming and J lost 1 base; unmatched junction nucleotides: 2. This CDR3 spans 15 amino acids.

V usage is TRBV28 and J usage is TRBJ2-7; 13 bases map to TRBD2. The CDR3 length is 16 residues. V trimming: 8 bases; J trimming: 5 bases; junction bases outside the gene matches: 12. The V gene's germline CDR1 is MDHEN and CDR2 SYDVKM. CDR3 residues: CASPPGGLAGVDEQYF. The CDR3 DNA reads TGTGCCAGCCCCCCTGGAGGACTAGCGGGAGTCGACGAGCAGTACTTC.

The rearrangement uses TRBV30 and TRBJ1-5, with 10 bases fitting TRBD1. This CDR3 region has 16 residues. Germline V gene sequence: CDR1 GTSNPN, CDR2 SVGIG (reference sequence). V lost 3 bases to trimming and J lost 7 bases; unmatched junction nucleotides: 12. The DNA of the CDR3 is TGTGCCTGGAGCCAATCCGGGACAGGGGCAAGGCAGCCCCAGCATTTT. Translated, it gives CAWSQSGTGARQPQHF.

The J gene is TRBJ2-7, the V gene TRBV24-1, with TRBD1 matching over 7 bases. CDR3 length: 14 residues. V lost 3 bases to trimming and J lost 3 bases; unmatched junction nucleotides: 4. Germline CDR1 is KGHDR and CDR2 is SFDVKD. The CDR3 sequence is CATSDGQAFYEQYF. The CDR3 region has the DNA TGTGCCACCAGTGATGGACAGGCTTTCTACGAGCAGTACTTC.

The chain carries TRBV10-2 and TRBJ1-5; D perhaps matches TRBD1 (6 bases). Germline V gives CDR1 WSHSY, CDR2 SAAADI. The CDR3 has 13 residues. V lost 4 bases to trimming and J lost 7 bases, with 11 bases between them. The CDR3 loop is CASSGQGTQPQHF. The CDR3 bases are TGCGCCAGCAGTGGTCAGGGGACGCAGCCCCAGCATTTT.

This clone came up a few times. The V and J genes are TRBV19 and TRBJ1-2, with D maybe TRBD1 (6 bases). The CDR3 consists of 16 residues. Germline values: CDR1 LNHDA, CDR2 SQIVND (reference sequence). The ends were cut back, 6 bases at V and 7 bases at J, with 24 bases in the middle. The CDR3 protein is CASSRTAPSSTGGYTF. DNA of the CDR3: TGTGCCAGTAGCAGGACAGCCCCATCCTCAACTGGTGGCTACACCTTC.

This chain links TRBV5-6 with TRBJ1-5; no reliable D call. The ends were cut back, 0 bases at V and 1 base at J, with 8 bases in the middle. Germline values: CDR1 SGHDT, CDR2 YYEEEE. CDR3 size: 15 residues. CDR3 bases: TGTGCCAGCAGCTTGGGAGAACGGAGCAATCAGCCCCAGCATTTT. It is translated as CASSLGERSNQPQHF.

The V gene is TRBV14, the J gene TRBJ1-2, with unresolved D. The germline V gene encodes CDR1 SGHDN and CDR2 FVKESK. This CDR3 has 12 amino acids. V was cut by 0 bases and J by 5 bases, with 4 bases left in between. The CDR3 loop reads CASSQEQYGYTF. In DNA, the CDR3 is TGTGCCAGCAGCCAAGAACAGTATGGCTACACCTTC.

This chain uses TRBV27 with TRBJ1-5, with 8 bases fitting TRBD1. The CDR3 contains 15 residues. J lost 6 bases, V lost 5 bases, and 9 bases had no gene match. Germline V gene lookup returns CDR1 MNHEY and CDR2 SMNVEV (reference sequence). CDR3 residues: CASSLYQGAGQPQHF. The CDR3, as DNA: TGTGCCAGCAGTCTATATCAGGGGGCGGGTCAGCCCCAGCATTTT.

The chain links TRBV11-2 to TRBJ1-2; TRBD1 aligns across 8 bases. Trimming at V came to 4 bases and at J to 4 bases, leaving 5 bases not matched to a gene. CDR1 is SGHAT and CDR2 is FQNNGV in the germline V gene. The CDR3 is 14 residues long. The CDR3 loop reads CASSSGQGGYGYTF. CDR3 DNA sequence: TGTGCCAGCAGCTCCGGACAGGGAGGCTATGGCTACACCTTC.

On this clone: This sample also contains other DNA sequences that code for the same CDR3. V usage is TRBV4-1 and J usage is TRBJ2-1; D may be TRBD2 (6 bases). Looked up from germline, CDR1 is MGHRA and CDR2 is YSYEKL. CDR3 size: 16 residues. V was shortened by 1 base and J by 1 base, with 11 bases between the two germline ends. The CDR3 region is CASSQVGRGSYNEQFF. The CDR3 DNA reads TGCGCCAGCAGCCAAGTTGGCCGGGGGTCCTACAATGAGCAGTTCTTC.